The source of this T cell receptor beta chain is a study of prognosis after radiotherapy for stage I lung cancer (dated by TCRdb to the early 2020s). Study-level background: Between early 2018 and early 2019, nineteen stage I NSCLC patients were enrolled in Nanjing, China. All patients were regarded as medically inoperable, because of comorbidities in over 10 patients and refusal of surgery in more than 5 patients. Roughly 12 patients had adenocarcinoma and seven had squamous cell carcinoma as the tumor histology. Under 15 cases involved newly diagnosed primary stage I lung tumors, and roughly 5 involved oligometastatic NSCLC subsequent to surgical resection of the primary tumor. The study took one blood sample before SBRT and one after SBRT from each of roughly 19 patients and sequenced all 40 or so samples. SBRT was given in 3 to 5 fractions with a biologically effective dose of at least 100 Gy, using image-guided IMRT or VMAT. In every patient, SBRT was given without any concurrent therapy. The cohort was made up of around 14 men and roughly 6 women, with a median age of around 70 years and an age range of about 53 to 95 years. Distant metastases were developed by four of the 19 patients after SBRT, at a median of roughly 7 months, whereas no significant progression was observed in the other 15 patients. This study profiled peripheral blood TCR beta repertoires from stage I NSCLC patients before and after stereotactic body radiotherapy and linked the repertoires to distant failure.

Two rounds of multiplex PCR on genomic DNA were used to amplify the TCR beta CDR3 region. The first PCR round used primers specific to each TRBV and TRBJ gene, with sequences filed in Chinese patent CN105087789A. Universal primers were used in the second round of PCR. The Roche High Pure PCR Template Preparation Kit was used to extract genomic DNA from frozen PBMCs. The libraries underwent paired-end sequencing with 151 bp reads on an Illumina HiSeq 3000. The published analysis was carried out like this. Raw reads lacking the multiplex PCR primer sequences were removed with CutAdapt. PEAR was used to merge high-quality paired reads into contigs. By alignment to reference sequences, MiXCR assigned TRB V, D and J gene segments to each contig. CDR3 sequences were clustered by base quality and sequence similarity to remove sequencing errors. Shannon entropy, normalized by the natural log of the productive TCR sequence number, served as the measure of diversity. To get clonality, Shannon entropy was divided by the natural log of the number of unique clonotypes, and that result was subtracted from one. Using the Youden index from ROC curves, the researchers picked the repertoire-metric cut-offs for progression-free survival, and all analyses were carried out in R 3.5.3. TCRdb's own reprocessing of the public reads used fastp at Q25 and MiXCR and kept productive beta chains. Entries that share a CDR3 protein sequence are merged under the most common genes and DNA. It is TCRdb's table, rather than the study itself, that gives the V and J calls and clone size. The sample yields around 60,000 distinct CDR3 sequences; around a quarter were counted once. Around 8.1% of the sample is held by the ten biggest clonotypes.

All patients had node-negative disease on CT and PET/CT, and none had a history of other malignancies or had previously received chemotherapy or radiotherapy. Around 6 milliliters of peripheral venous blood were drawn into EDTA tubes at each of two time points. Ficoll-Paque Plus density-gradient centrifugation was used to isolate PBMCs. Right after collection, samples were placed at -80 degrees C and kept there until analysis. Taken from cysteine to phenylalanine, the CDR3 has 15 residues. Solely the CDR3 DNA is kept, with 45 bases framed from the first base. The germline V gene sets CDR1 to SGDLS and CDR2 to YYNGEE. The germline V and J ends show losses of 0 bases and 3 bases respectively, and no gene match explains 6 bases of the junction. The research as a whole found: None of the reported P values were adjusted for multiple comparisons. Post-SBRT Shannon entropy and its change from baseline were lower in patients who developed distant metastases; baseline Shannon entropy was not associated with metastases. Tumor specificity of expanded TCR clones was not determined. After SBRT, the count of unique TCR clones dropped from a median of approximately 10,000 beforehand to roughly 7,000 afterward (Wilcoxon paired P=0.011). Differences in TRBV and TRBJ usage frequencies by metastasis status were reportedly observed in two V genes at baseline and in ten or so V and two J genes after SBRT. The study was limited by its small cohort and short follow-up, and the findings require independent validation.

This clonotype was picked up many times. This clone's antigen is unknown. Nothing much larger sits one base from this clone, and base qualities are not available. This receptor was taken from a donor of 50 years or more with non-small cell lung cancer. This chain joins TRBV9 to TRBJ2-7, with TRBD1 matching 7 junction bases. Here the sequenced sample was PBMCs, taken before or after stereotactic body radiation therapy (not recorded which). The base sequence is TGTGCCAGCAGCGTAGGAAGGGGGCAGGACTACGAGCAGTACTTC. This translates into CASSVGRGQDYEQYF.